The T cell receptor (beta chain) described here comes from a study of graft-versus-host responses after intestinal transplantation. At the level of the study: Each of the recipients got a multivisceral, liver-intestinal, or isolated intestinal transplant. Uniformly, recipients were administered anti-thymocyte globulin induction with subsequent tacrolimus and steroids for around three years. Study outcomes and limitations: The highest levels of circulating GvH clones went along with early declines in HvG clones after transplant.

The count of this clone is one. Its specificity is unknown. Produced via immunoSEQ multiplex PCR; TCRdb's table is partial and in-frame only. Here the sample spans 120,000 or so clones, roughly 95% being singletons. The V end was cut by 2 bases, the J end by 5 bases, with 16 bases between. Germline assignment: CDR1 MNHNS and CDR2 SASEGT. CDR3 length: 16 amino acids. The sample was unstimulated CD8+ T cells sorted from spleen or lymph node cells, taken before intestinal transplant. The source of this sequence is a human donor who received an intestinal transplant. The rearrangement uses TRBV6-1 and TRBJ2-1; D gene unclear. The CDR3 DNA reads TGTGCCAGCAGTGAAAATTTAGGCTCGTACCACAATGAGCAGTTCTTC. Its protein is CASSENLGSYHNEQFF.